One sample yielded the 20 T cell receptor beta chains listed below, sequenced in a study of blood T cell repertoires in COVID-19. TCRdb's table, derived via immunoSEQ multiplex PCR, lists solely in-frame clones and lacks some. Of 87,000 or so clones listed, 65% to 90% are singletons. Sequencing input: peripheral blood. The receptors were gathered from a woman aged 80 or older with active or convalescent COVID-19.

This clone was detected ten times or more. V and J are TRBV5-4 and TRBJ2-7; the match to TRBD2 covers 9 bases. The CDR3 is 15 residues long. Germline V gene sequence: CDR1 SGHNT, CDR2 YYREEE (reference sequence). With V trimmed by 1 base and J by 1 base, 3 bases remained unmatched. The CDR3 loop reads CASSLIAGGSYEQYF. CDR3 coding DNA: TGTGCCAGCAGCTTGATTGCGGGAGGGTCCTACGAGCAGTACTTC.

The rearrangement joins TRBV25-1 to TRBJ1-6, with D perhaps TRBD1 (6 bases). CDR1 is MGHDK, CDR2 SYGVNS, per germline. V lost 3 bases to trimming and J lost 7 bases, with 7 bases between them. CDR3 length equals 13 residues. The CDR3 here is CASSDQGNSPLHF. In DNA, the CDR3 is TGTGCCAGCAGTGACCAGGGGAATTCACCCCTCCACTTT. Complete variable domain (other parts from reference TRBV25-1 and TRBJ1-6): EADIYQTPRYLVIGTGKKITLECSQTMGHDKMYWYQQDPGMELHLIHYSYGVNSTEKGDLSSESTVSRIRTEHFPLTLESARPSHTSQYLCASSDQGNSPLHFGNGTRLTVT.

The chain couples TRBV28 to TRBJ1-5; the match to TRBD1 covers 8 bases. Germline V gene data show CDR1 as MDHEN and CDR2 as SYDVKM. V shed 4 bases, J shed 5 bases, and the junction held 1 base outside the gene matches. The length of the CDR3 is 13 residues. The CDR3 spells CASSYRGDQPQHF. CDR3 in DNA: TGTGCCAGCAGTTACAGGGGGGATCAGCCCCAGCATTTT.

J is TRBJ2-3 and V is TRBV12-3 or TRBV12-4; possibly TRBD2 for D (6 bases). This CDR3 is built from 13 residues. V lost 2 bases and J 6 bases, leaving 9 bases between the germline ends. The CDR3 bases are TGTGCCAGCAGTTTACTAGCGCACGATACGCAGTATTTT. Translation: CASSLLAHDTQYF.

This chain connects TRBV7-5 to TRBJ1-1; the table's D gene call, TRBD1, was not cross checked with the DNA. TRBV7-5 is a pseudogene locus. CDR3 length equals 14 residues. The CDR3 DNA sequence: TGTGCCAGAAGCTCCTCTACAGGGGAGACTGAAGCTTTCTTT. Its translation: CARSSSTGETEAFF.

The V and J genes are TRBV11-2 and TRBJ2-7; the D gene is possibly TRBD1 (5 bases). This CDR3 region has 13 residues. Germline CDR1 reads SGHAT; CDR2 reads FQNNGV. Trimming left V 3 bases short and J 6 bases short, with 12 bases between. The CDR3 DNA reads TGTGCCAGCAGCTTTACAGGTCCCCCCGAGCAGTACTTC. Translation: CASSFTGPPEQYF.

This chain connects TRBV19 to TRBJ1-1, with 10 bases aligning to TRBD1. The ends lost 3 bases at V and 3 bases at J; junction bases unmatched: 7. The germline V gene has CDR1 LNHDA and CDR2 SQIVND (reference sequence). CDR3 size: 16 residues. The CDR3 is CASSMSGQGYDTEAFF. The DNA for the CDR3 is TGTGCCAGTAGTATGTCGGGACAGGGGTACGACACTGAAGCTTTCTTT.

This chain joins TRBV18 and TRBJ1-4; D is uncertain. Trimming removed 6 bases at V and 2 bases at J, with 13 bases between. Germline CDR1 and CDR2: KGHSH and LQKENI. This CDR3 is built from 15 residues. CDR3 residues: CASSLQPGTNEKLFF. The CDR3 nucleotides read TGTGCCAGCTCCCTCCAACCAGGCACTAATGAAAAACTGTTTTTT. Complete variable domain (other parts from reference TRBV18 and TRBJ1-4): NAGVMQNPRHLVRRRGQEARLRCSPMKGHSHVYWYRQLPEEGLKFMVYLQKENIIDESGMPKERFSAEFPKEGPSILRIQQVVRGDSAAYFCASSLQPGTNEKLFFGSGTQLSVL.

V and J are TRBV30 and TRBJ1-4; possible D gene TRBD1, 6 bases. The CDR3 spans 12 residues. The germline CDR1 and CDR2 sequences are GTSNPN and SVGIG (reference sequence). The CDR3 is CAKAGVGEKLFF. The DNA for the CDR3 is TGTGCTAAGGCAGGGGTTGGTGAAAAACTGTTTTTT.

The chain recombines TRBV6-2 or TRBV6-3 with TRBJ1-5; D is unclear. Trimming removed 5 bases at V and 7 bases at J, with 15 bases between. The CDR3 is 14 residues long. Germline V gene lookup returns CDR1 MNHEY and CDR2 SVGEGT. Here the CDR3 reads CASSPRGQIQPQHF. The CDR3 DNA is TGTGCCAGCAGTCCCCGAGGGCAGATACAGCCCCAGCATTTT.

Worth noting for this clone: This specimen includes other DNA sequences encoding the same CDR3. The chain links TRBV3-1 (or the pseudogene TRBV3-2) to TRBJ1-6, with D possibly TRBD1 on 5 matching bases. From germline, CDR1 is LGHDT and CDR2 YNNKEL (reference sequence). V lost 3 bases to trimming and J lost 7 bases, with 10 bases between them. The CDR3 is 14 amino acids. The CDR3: CASSQGGGNSPLHF. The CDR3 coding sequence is TGTGCCAGCAGCCAGGGGGGAGGAAATTCACCCCTCCACTTT.

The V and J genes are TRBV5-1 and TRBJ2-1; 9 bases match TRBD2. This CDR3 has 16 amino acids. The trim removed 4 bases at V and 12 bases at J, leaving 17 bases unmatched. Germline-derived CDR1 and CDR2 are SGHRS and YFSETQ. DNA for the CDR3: TGCGCCAGCAGCCAACCGGGACTCGCGGGGGGGGACGGGCAGTTCTTC. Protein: CASSQPGLAGGDGQFF.

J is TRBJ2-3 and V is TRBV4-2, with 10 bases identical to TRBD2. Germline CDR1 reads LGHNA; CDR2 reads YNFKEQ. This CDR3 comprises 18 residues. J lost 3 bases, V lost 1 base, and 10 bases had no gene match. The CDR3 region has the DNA TGTGCCAGCAGCCAAGCCCTTCTAGCGGGGGCCTTGACAGATACGCAGTATTTT. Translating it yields CASSQALLAGALTDTQYF.

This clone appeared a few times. The CDR3 sequence: CASSYGSRETPEEQYF. Here the CDR3 DNA reads TGTGCCAGCAGTTACGGTAGCCGGGAAACCCCAGAAGAGCAGTACTTC. The chain carries TRBV6-5 and TRBJ2-7, with D possibly being TRBD2 (5 bases). The CDR3 extends over 16 amino acids. The germline V and J ends were trimmed by 2 bases and 7 bases, with 21 bases remaining between them. From germline, CDR1 is MNHEY and CDR2 SVGAGI.

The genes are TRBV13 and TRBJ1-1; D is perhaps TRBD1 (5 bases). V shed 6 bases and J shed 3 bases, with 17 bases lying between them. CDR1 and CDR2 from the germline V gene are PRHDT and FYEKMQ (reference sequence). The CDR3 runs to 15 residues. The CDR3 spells CASSLKMQGDTEAFF. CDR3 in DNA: TGTGCCAGCAGTTTAAAGATGCAGGGCGACACTGAAGCTTTCTTT.

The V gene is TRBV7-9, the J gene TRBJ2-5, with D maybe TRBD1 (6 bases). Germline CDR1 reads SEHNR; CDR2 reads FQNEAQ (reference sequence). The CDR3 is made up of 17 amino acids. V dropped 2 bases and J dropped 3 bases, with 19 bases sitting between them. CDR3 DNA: TGTGCCAGCAGCTTAAGGATGTTGATGGGGGCCGAAGAGACCCAGTACTTC. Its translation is CASSLRMLMGAEETQYF. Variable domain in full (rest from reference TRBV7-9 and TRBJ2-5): DTGVSQNPRHKITKRGQNVTFRCDPISEHNRLYWYRQTLGQGPEFLTYFQNEAQLEKSRLLSDRFSAERPKGSFSTLEIQRTEQGDSAMYLCASSLRMLMGAEETQYFGPGTRLLVL.

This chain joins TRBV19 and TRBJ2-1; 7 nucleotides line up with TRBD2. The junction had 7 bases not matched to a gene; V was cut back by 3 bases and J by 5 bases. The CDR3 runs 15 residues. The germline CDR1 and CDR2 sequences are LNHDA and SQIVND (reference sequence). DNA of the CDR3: TGTGCCAGTAGTATTGTAGGGACTATTCACAATGAGCAGTTCTTC. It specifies CASSIVGTIHNEQFF. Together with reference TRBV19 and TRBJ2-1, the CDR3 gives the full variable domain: DGGITQSPKYLFRKEGQNVTLSCEQNLNHDAMYWYRQDPGQGLRLIYYSQIVNDFQKGDIAEGYSVSREKKESFPLTVTSAQKNPTAFYLCASSIVGTIHNEQFFGPGTRLTVL.

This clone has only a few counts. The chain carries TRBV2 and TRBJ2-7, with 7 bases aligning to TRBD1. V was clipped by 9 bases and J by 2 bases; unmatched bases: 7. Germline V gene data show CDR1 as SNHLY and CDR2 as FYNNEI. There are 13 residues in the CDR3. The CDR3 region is CASKVGQAYEQYF. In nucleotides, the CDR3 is TGTGCCAGTAAAGTAGGACAGGCCTACGAGCAGTACTTC.

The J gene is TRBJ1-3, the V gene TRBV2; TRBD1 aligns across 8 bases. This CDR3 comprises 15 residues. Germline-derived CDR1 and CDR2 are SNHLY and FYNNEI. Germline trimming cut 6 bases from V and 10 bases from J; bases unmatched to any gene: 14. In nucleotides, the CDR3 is TGTGCCAGCAGGGACAGGGACTCTAAGGGTGGAACCATATATTTT. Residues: CASRDRDSKGGTIYF.

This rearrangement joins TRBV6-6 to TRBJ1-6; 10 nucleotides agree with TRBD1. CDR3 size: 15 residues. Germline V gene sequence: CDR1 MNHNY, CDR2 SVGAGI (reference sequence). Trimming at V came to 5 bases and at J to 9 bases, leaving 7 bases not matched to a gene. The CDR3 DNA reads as TGTGCCAGCAGTCCCTCGGGACAGGGGATTTCACCCCTCCACTTT. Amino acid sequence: CASSPSGQGISPLHF.